Following are 18 T cell receptor beta chains from one sample sequenced in a study of blood T cell repertoires in COVID-19. Profiling relied on immunoSEQ multiplex PCR, and the TCRdb table lists in-frame clones only, not all of them. The sample includes about 220,000 clones, about 90% of them seen just once. The sequenced sample consisted of PBMCs or T cells enriched from blood (not recorded which). The receptors were sampled from a woman in her forties or fifties with acute COVID-19.

This sequence joins TRBV14 and TRBJ2-5, with D possibly TRBD1 on 6 matching bases. V was pared by 3 bases and J by 0 bases, with 17 bases between. Germline values: CDR1 SGHDN, CDR2 FVKESK. The CDR3 spans 17 residues. CDR3 bases: TGTGCCAGCAGCCAGGTGACCGGGACACCGTACCAAGAGACCCAGTACTTC. Encoded protein: CASSQVTGTPYQETQYF.

This rearrangement joins TRBV2 to TRBJ1-5, with TRBD1 matching 9 bases. CDR1 and CDR2 from the germline V gene are SNHLY and FYNNEI. The CDR3 runs to 15 residues. The V segment lost 6 bases and the J segment 6 bases; nucleotides outside the gene matches: 9. CDR3 nucleotide sequence: TGTGCCAGCAGGACCCCCGGGACAGGGACTCAGCCCCAGCATTTT. Translated, it gives CASRTPGTGTQPQHF.

The rearrangement joins TRBV28 to TRBJ2-5; D perhaps matches TRBD1 (5 bases). The CDR3 has 14 residues. Trimming removed 6 bases at V and 7 bases at J, with 18 bases between. The germline V gene has CDR1 MDHEN and CDR2 SYDVKM. The CDR3 DNA reads as TGTGCCAGCAGCCCAAATCGAGACCAGGGGACCCAGTACTTC. Its translation: CASSPNRDQGTQYF.

The J gene is TRBJ2-3, the V gene TRBV29-1, with 9 bases identical to TRBD1. This CDR3 comprises 16 residues. Germline V gene data show CDR1 as SQVTM and CDR2 as ANQGSEA. J lost 1 base, V lost 2 bases, and 7 bases had no gene match. Written as DNA, the CDR3 is TGCAGCGTTGAATATTACAGGGGGCCGGGCACAGATACGCAGTATTTT. It is translated as CSVEYYRGPGTDTQYF.

This clone has a handful of counts. The chain recombines TRBV5-1 with TRBJ1-2, with a weak D call TRBD1 (6 bases). Trimming took 0 bases from V and 6 from J, leaving 12 bases between them. The CDR3 has 14 amino acids. CDR1 SGHRS and CDR2 YFSETQ come from the germline V gene. The CDR3 protein is CASSLVGGTNGYTF. The CDR3 DNA sequence: TGCGCCAGCAGCTTGGTTGGGGGCACAAATGGCTACACCTTC.

The chain links TRBV4-1 to TRBJ1-1; D possibly corresponds to TRBD1 (5 bases). This CDR3 comprises 15 residues. Germline CDR1 is MGHRA and CDR2 is YSYEKL. Trimming took 2 bases from V and 6 from J, leaving 16 bases between them. CDR3 amino acids: CASSQFRGKVPEAFF. CDR3 nucleotides: TGCGCCAGCAGCCAATTCCGGGGGAAGGTCCCTGAAGCTTTCTTT.

This chain joins TRBV29-1 and TRBJ1-1; 7 bases map to TRBD1. Trimming cost V 2 bases and J 1 base; bases outside gene matches: 4. Germline CDR1 is SQVTM and CDR2 is ANQGSEA. This CDR3 is 14 amino acids long. CDR3 protein: CSVEKGAANTEAFF. The CDR3 DNA sequence: TGCAGCGTTGAAAAGGGGGCGGCGAACACTGAAGCTTTCTTT.

The chain has TRBV27 and TRBJ2-7, with a possible D match to TRBD1 (6 bases). V was shortened by 6 bases and J by 2 bases, with 17 bases between the two germline ends. From germline, CDR1 is MNHEY and CDR2 SMNVEV (reference sequence). CDR3 length equals 15 residues. CDR3 amino acids: CASSSLVQGPYEQYF. The CDR3 nucleotides read TGTGCCAGCAGCAGTTTAGTGCAGGGGCCCTACGAGCAGTACTTC.

The chain has TRBV5-1 and TRBJ2-3, with a possible D match to TRBD2 (5 bases). Trimming removed 4 bases at V and 1 base at J, with 13 bases between. The CDR3 extends over 15 amino acids. The germline V gene has CDR1 SGHRS and CDR2 YFSETQ. The CDR3 DNA reads TGCGCCAGCAGCGCCGGACGTAGCGGCACAGATACGCAGTATTTT. Residues: CASSAGRSGTDTQYF.

This chain connects TRBV19 to TRBJ1-3; D perhaps matches TRBD1 (5 bases). V lost 0 bases and J lost 0, with 12 bases in between. Looked up from germline, CDR1 is LNHDA and CDR2 is SQIVND (reference sequence). The CDR3 consists of 17 residues. CDR3 amino acids: CASSIESQGNSGNTIYF. The CDR3 bases are TGTGCCAGTAGTATAGAATCCCAGGGAAACTCTGGAAACACCATATATTTT.

Concerning this clone itself: The junction differs from germline at one of its ends, possibly a read error. The J gene is TRBJ2-7, the V gene TRBV27; 12 bases are a match to TRBD1. CDR1 and CDR2 from the germline V gene are MNHEY and SMNVEV (reference sequence). This CDR3 has 17 residues. The CDR3 sequence: CVSGTGGAYRKAYEQYF. In DNA, the CDR3 is TGCGTTTCCGGGACAGGGGGCGCATATCGAAAGGCCTACGAGCAGTACTTC.

This clone was detected only once. The chain is built from TRBV27 and TRBJ2-7; D unresolved. The V gene's germline CDR1 is MNHEY and CDR2 SMNVEV (reference sequence). The CDR3 sequence is 16 residues long. Trimming removed 0 bases from V and 6 bases from J, with 18 bases in between. The CDR3 coding sequence is TGTGCCAGCAGTTTATCGTCGGGTTTCCGATCCACCGAGCAGTACTTC. Protein sequence: CASSLSSGFRSTEQYF.

The chain couples TRBV5-1 to TRBJ2-5; 7 bases are shared with TRBD1. The germline V gene encodes CDR1 SGHRS and CDR2 YFSETQ. J was trimmed by 1 base and V by 3 bases; bases with no gene match: 6. The CDR3 is made up of 15 amino acids. CDR3 nucleotides: TGCGCCAGCAGCTCTCTGACAGGGTCCCAAGAGACCCAGTACTTC. This sequence encodes CASSSLTGSQETQYF.

The chain joins TRBV6-4 to TRBJ2-1, with 10 bases aligning to TRBD1. The V gene's germline CDR1 is MRHNA and CDR2 SNTAGT. The CDR3 extends over 15 amino acids. V gave up 2 bases and J gave up 4 bases; unmatched junction bases: 2. CDR3 region: CASSDPGQGYNEQFF. In DNA form, the CDR3 reads TGTGCCAGCAGTGACCCGGGACAGGGGTACAATGAGCAGTTCTTC.

This clone was detected only once. This chain links TRBV18 with TRBJ2-2, with 9 bases matching TRBD2. V was pared by 4 bases and J by 1 base, with 4 bases of the junction left unmatched. The CDR3 is 16 amino acids. Germline CDR1 is KGHSH and CDR2 is LQKENI. CDR3 in DNA: TGTGCCAGCTCACTCAGACTAGCGGAGAACACCGGGGAGCTGTTTTTT. It encodes CASSLRLAENTGELFF.

The J gene is TRBJ2-7, the V gene TRBV27; TRBD2 aligns across 10 bases. The V gene's germline CDR1 is MNHEY and CDR2 SMNVEV (reference sequence). Trimming took 6 bases from V and 3 from J; bases not matched to a gene: 5. This CDR3 contains 14 residues. The DNA for the CDR3 is TGTGCCAGCAGACCTGGGACTAGCGTCTACGAGCAGTACTTC. Its protein is CASRPGTSVYEQYF.

The CDR3 is CASSFGQGLVSPLHF. The CDR3 bases are TGTGCCAGCAGCTTTGGACAGGGTTTGGTTTCACCCCTCCACTTT. The rearrangement links TRBV7-2 to TRBJ1-6; 8 bases map to TRBD1. The V gene end was trimmed by 3 bases and the J gene end by 9 bases; junction bases not matched to a gene: 7. The CDR3 runs to 15 residues. Germline CDR1 reads SGHTA; CDR2 reads FQGNSA.

This chain's CDR3 is CAWSVRTSTSTDTQYF. The CDR3 bases are TGTGCCTGGAGTGTGAGGACTAGCACTTCCACAGATACGCAGTATTTT. The chain has TRBV30 and TRBJ2-3; 8 bases map to TRBD2. CDR3 length: 16 residues. Trimming at V came to 0 bases and at J to 2 bases, leaving 7 bases not matched to a gene. Germline V gives CDR1 GTSNPN, CDR2 SVGIG (reference sequence).